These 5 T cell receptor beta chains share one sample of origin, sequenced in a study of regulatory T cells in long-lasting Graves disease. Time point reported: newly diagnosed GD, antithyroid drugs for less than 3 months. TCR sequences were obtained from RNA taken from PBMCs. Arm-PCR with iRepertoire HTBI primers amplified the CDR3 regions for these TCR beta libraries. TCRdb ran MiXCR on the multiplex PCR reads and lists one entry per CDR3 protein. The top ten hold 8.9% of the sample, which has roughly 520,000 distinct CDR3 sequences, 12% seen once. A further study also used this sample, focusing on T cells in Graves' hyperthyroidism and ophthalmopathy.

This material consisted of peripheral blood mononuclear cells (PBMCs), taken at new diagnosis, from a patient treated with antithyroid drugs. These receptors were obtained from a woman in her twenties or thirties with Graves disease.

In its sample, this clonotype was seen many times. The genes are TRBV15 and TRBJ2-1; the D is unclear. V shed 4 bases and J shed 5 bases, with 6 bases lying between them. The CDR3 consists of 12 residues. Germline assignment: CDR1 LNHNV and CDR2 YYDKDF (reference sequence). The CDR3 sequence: CATSKGDNEQFF. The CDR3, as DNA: TGTGCCACCAGCAAAGGTGACAATGAGCAGTTCTTC. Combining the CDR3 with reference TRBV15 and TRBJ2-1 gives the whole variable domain DAMVIQNPRYQVTQFGKPVTLSCSQTLNHNVMYWYQQKSSQAPKLLFHYYDKDFNNEADTPDNFQSRRPNTSFCFLDIRSPGLGDTAMYLCATSKGDNEQFFGPGTRLTVL.

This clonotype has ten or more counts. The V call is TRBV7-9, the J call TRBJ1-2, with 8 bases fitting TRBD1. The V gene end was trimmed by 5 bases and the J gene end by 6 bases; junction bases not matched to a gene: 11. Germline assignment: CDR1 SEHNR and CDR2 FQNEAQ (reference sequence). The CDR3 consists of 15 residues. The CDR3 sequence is CASSPRTGRLNGYTF. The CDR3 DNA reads TGTGCCAGCAGCCCAAGGACAGGGCGGTTGAATGGCTACACCTTC.

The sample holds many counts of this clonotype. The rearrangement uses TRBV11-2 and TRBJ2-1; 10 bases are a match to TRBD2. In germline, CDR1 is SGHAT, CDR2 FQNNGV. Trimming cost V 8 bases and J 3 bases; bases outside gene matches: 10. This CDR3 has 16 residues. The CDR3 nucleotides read TGTGCCAGCGCGGCACTAGCGGGAATAGTCTACAATGAGCAGTTCTTC. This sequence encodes CASAALAGIVYNEQFF.

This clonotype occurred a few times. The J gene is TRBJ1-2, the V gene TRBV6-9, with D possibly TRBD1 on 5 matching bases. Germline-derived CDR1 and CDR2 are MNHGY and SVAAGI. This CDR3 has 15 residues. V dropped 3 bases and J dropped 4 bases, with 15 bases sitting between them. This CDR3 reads CASSYSAGSVYGYTF. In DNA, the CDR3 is TGTGCCAGCAGTTACTCCGCAGGGTCAGTCTATGGCTACACCTTC.

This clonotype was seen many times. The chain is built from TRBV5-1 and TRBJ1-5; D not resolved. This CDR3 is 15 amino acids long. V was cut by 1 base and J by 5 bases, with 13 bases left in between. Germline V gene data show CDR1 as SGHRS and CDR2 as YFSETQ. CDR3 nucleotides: TGCGCCAGCAGCTTGTCCGGGTCCCGCGATCAGCCCCAGCATTTT. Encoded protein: CASSLSGSRDQPQHF.